The 21 T cell receptor beta chains reported below all come from one sample, sequenced in a study of cytomegalovirus exposure and HLA in healthy donors. A multiplex PCR was run with 60 Vbeta primers and 13 Jbeta primers. Profiling relied on immunoSEQ multiplex PCR, and the TCRdb table lists in-frame clones only, not all of them. The data contain some 200,000 clones, roughly 76% of them seen just once; the ten biggest clones take up roughly 6%. The sample consisted of PBMCs. These receptor sequences come from a middle-aged man in good health and CMV-seropositive.

The chain carries TRBV5-1 and TRBJ1-4; 7 positions match TRBD1. CDR3 length: 15 residues. Germline CDR1 reads SGHRS; CDR2 reads YFSETQ. Trimming at V came to 4 bases and at J to 4 bases, leaving 7 bases not matched to a gene. The CDR3 coding sequence is TGCGCCAGCAGCCCCCGACAGGGTCTTAATGAAAAACTGTTTTTT. This encodes CASSPRQGLNEKLFF.

This clone was picked up a small number of times. The chain recombines TRBV19 with TRBJ1-2; D is possibly TRBD1 (5 bases). The CDR3 runs to 13 residues. Germline-derived CDR1 and CDR2 are LNHDA and SQIVND (reference sequence). Trimming stripped 5 bases from V and 3 bases from J, with 10 bases between. In nucleotides, the CDR3 is TGTGCCAGTAGTTCAGGGTTGTACTATGGCTACACCTTC. It specifies CASSSGLYYGYTF. Drawing the rest from reference TRBV19 and TRBJ1-2, the complete variable domain is DGGITQSPKYLFRKEGQNVTLSCEQNLNHDAMYWYRQDPGQGLRLIYYSQIVNDFQKGDIAEGYSVSREKKESFPLTVTSAQKNPTAFYLCASSSGLYYGYTFGSGTRLTVV.

The V and J genes are TRBV5-1 and TRBJ2-7; weak D call: TRBD2 (6 bases). The CDR3 has 15 residues. The germline V gene has CDR1 SGHRS and CDR2 YFSETQ. V dropped 2 bases and J dropped 2 bases, with 14 bases sitting between them. CDR3 bases: TGCGCCAGCAGCTTAGGAGGGCCGGCACCCTACGAGCAGTACTTC. Translation gives CASSLGGPAPYEQYF.

In its sample, this clone was seen a few times. CDR3 amino acids: CAWSGLRASGQETQYF. CDR3 nucleotide sequence: TGTGCCTGGAGCGGCCTGCGGGCCAGCGGGCAAGAGACCCAGTACTTC. The rearrangement links TRBV30 to TRBJ2-5; tentative D call: TRBD2 (6 bases). CDR3 length: 16 amino acids. CDR1 and CDR2 from the germline V gene are GTSNPN and SVGIG (reference sequence). The V end was cut by 3 bases, the J end by 2 bases, with 19 bases between.

This clone appeared once. The chain couples TRBV29-1 to TRBJ2-5, with D maybe TRBD2 (6 bases). The J call is doubtful: the DNA matches TRBJ2-7 better. The germline CDR1 and CDR2 sequences are SQVTM and ANQGSEA. The CDR3 totals 15 residues. The DNA for the CDR3 is TGCAGCGTTGAAGATCGCGGGACCCAGTCCTACGAGCAGTACTTC. Protein product: CSVEDRGTQSYEQYF.

V is TRBV6-1 and J is TRBJ1-2; D may be TRBD1 (5 bases). The CDR3 spans 13 residues. The V gene's germline CDR1 is MNHNS and CDR2 SASEGT. The germline V and J ends were trimmed by 5 bases and 2 bases, with 9 bases remaining between them. The CDR3 sequence is CASSRQWNYGYTF. CDR3 bases: TGTGCCAGCAGTCGACAGTGGAACTATGGCTACACCTTC.

The rearrangement links TRBV10-3 to TRBJ2-1, with 9 bases matching TRBD1. The CDR3 totals 13 residues. CDR1 is ENHRY, CDR2 SYGVKD, per germline. Losses at the gene ends were 3 bases for V and 12 bases for J; bases not matched to a gene: 6. The CDR3 DNA sequence: TGTGCCATCAGTGAAACAGGGGGCCGGGGGCAGTTCTTC. This translates into CAISETGGRGQFF.

J is TRBJ1-1 and V is TRBV19; the match to TRBD1 covers 8 bases. Germline CDR1 is LNHDA and CDR2 is SQIVND (reference sequence). Trimming at V came to 4 bases and at J to 1 base, leaving 8 bases not matched to a gene. The CDR3 consists of 16 residues. The CDR3 coding sequence is TGTGCCAGTAGTACTTCGGGACAGGTGTCGAACACTGAAGCTTTCTTT. Residues: CASSTSGQVSNTEAFF.

The V and J genes are TRBV12-5 and TRBJ2-7; D might be TRBD2 (5 bases). The germline V gene encodes CDR1 LGHNT and CDR2 FRNRAP. Trimming pared 0 bases from V and 4 bases from J, leaving 19 bases between. The CDR3 consists of 17 residues. This CDR3 is CASGLVIGGVGGYEQYF. The CDR3, as DNA: TGTGCTAGTGGTTTGGTAATTGGAGGTGTCGGCGGGTACGAGCAGTACTTC.

The chain combines TRBV15 with TRBJ1-4, with 9 bases lining up with TRBD1. Trimming cost V 5 bases and J 4 bases; bases outside gene matches: 8. Looked up from germline, CDR1 is LNHNV and CDR2 is YYDKDF (reference sequence). This CDR3 spans 16 amino acids. The DNA for the CDR3 is TGTGCCACCAGCGGTTCGACAGGGGGGGTTAATGAAAAACTGTTTTTT. Translating gives CATSGSTGGVNEKLFF.

Details on this clone: One end of the junction fails to match germline, which may point to a read error. This sequence joins TRBV6-5 and TRBJ2-5; D is ambiguous. The J call is uncertain, as TRBJ2-7 better fits the DNA end. Germline assignment: CDR1 MNHEY and CDR2 SVGAGI. The CDR3 sequence is 11 residues long. The CDR3 DNA follows: TGTGCCAGCAGTAACTCCTACGAGCAGTACTTC. This gives the protein CASSNSYEQYF.

This chain uses TRBV10-1 with TRBJ2-5; 7 nucleotides align to TRBD1. The J segment lost 1 base and the V segment lost 5 bases, leaving 4 bases of the junction unmatched. The CDR3 runs 14 residues. Germline CDR1 WNHNN, CDR2 SYGVQD (reference sequence). In nucleotides, the CDR3 is TGCGCCAGCAGTATTGGGACAGCCCAAGAGACCCAGTACTTC. Residues: CASSIGTAQETQYF.

This sequence joins TRBV18 and TRBJ2-1, with 12 bases that match TRBD1. Per the germline V gene, CDR1 is KGHSH and CDR2 is LQKENI. The CDR3 spans 14 residues. Unmatched junction bases numbered 7, after V lost 0 bases and J lost 16 bases. The DNA of the CDR3 is TGTGCCAGCTCACCACCGGGACAGGGGGCTCTTTACTTCTTC. Amino acid sequence: CASSPPGQGALYFF. The variable domain in full, with the rest retrieved from reference TRBV18 and TRBJ2-1, is NAGVMQNPRHLVRRRGQEARLRCSPMKGHSHVYWYRQLPEEGLKFMVYLQKENIIDESGMPKERFSAEFPKEGPSILRIQQVVRGDSAAYFCASSPPGQGALYFFGPGTRLTVL.

This clone has just a few counts. The chain recombines TRBV10-2 with TRBJ2-7; tentative D call: TRBD1 (6 bases). V gave up 2 bases and J gave up 0 bases, with 14 bases separating them. Per the germline V gene, CDR1 is WSHSY and CDR2 is SAAADI. The CDR3 length is 16 residues. Here the CDR3 DNA reads TGCGCCAGCAGTGAGCCAGGGGTCCGTAGCTCCTACGAGCAGTACTTC. Translation gives CASSEPGVRSSYEQYF.

The J gene is TRBJ2-3, the V gene TRBV11-2; D is perhaps TRBD2 (5 bases). The CDR3 covers 16 residues. V dropped 0 bases and J dropped 2 bases, with 12 bases sitting between them. Germline assignment: CDR1 SGHAT and CDR2 FQNNGV. The CDR3 nucleotides are TGTGCCAGCAGCTTAGAGGAGGACTTCCTCACAGATACGCAGTATTTT. Translating it yields CASSLEEDFLTDTQYF.

This chain joins TRBV2 and TRBJ2-1, with 10 bases identical to TRBD2. The CDR3 is 14 residues long. Germline V gene data show CDR1 as SNHLY and CDR2 as FYNNEI. The junction had 2 bases not matched to a gene; V was cut back by 3 bases and J by 6 bases. DNA of the CDR3: TGTGCCAGCAGTGAGGGACTAGCGATCAATGAGCAGTTCTTC. It translates to CASSEGLAINEQFF. Combining the CDR3 with reference TRBV2 and TRBJ2-1 gives the whole variable domain EPEVTQTPSHQVTQMGQEVILRCVPISNHLYFYWYRQILGQKVEFLVSFYNNEISEKSEIFDDQFSVERPDGSNFTLKIRSTKLEDSAMYFCASSEGLAINEQFFGPGTRLTVL.

This clone was picked up one time. V is TRBV11-2 and J is TRBJ2-2; 8 nucleotides match TRBD1. V was clipped by 2 bases and J by 3 bases; unmatched bases: 5. From germline, CDR1 is SGHAT and CDR2 FQNNGV. The CDR3 extends over 16 amino acids. The CDR3 spells CASSLFRGPYTGELFF. Here the CDR3 DNA reads TGTGCCAGCAGCTTATTCAGGGGGCCGTACACCGGGGAGCTGTTTTTT.

There are a few counts of this clone. The V and J genes are TRBV4-3 and TRBJ2-5, with 11 bases lining up with TRBD1. The CDR3 length is 15 residues. V gave up 4 bases and J gave up 2 bases; unmatched junction bases: 3. The germline V gene has CDR1 LGHNA and CDR2 YSLEER. The CDR3 loop is CASSPGTGGQETQYF. The CDR3 nucleotides are TGCGCCAGCAGCCCCGGGACAGGGGGTCAAGAGACCCAGTACTTC.

The rearrangement links TRBV10-3 to TRBJ2-5; a possible D gene is TRBD2 (6 bases). TRBJ2-7 matches the DNA end more closely, so the J call is doubtful. Germline CDR1 and CDR2: ENHRY and SYGVKD. This CDR3 region has 13 residues. This CDR3 reads CAILRGTDYEQYF. CDR3 nucleotide sequence: TGTGCCATCCTTCGCGGGACGGACTACGAGCAGTACTTC.

DNA of the CDR3: TGTGCCAGCATTCGGGACAGGGGGGGGGATACGCAGTATTTT. Translating it yields CASIRDRGGDTQYF. The rearrangement links TRBV2 to TRBJ2-3; 11 bases are shared with TRBD1. J lost 6 bases, V lost 7 bases, and 6 bases had no gene match. Germline V gene lookup returns CDR1 SNHLY and CDR2 FYNNEI. The CDR3 covers 14 residues.

The chain couples TRBV19 to TRBJ1-1, with D possibly matching TRBD1 (5 bases). There are 16 residues in the CDR3. Germline CDR1 LNHDA, CDR2 SQIVND (reference sequence). Trimming removed 3 bases from V and 5 bases from J, with 19 bases in between. The CDR3 reads CASSMGGLGRETEAFF. CDR3 nucleotide sequence: TGTGCCAGTAGTATGGGTGGTCTGGGGCGAGAGACTGAAGCTTTCTTT.